This note documents a single TCR beta chain sequence. This sample stems from a study of blood T cell repertoires in COVID-19. Study at large: Samples came from the United States, Italy and Spain, spanning acute and convalescent COVID-19. PBMCs, B-cell-depleted T cells, or T cells were the source of the cDNA or gDNA that made up the material.

The CDR3 length is 17 residues. The V end lost 1 base, the J end lost 0 bases, and 12 bases lay between the germline ends. The V gene's germline CDR1 is SGHTA and CDR2 FQGNSA. Per the original methods: Estimated nucleated cell counts came from reference gene primer amplification. Generated by immunoSEQ multiplex PCR, the TCRdb table keeps only in-frame clones and is missing some. That table supplies the V and J calls and clone size; D and trimming were determined from the DNA. The sample has roughly 140,000 clones; about nine tenths are singletons. The sequenced sample consisted of peripheral blood. The TCR originated in a human donor in a cohort sampled during active COVID-19. The chain carries TRBV7-2 and TRBJ1-4; TRBD1 might be the D (6 bases). CDR3 sequence (DNA): TGTGCCAGCAGCTTAGTCTTCAGGGGAGCAACTAATGAAAAACTGTTTTTT. Translated, it gives CASSLVFRGATNEKLFF.